The 8 T cell receptor beta chains given below trace back to one sample, sequenced in a study of blood T cell repertoires in COVID-19. Some clones are missing from TCRdb's copy, which holds only in-frame ones; the method was immunoSEQ multiplex PCR. This table holds a few hundred thousand clones, about nine tenths found once. Sequencing input: peripheral blood. The source of these receptors is a woman in her thirties who had recovered from COVID-19.

This chain links TRBV30 with TRBJ2-3; a possible D gene is TRBD1 (5 bases). CDR1 and CDR2 (germline): GTSNPN, SVGIG (reference sequence). Trimming left V 5 bases short and J 4 bases short, with 19 bases between. The CDR3 runs 15 residues. The DNA for the CDR3 is TGTGCCTGGGAGAGCTCGGTCACAGGCGCAGATACGCAGTATTTT. It yields the protein CAWESSVTGADTQYF.

This rearrangement joins TRBV5-4 to TRBJ1-1; D might be TRBD1 (6 bases). Germline CDR1 and CDR2: SGHNT and YYREEE (reference sequence). Trimming stripped 5 bases from V and 3 bases from J, with 14 bases between. CDR3 length: 14 amino acids. The CDR3 is CASRPPGADTEAFF. In nucleotides, the CDR3 is TGTGCCAGCAGACCACCAGGGGCGGACACTGAAGCTTTCTTT.

The gene calls are TRBV28 and TRBJ1-1; 9 positions agree with TRBD1. J gave up 4 bases and V 5 bases, and 8 bases lay outside the gene matches. Germline V lookup: CDR1 MDHEN, CDR2 SYDVKM. The CDR3 is 15 amino acids. The CDR3 DNA sequence: TGTGCCAGCAGTACTACAGGGGGCTCTAGCACTGAAGCTTTCTTT. Its protein product is CASSTTGGSSTEAFF.

The rearrangement uses TRBV2 and TRBJ1-5; D remains ambiguous. This CDR3 contains 15 residues. Trimming removed 3 bases from V and 0 bases from J, with 9 bases in between. CDR1 SNHLY and CDR2 FYNNEI come from the germline V gene. The CDR3 loop is CASSDRPYSNQPQHF. Written as DNA, the CDR3 is TGTGCCAGCAGTGACAGGCCTTATAGCAATCAGCCCCAGCATTTT.

The chain has TRBV9 and TRBJ1-2; D possibly corresponds to TRBD1 (5 bases). The V and J ends lost 0 bases and 3 bases respectively, with 27 bases between them. The germline V gene encodes CDR1 SGDLS and CDR2 YYNGEE. This CDR3 has 20 amino acids. Here the CDR3 reads CASSVVNRNRIQTYHYGYTF. CDR3 DNA sequence: TGTGCCAGCAGCGTAGTAAACCGGAACAGGATCCAAACCTACCACTATGGCTACACCTTC.

The chain is built from TRBV5-5 and TRBJ2-1; the match to TRBD1 covers 12 bases. The V and J ends lost 3 bases and 6 bases, in that order; junction bases with no gene match: 7. There are 16 residues in the CDR3. Germline loops: CDR1 SGHKS, CDR2 YYEKEE (reference sequence). The CDR3 loop is CASSSEGQGASNEQFF. The CDR3 coding sequence is TGTGCCAGCAGCTCCGAGGGACAGGGGGCCAGCAATGAGCAGTTCTTC.

The sample holds a few counts of this clone. This rearrangement joins TRBV15 to TRBJ2-6; D not resolved. Germline CDR1 reads LNHNV; CDR2 reads YYDKDF (reference sequence). The V gene lost 0 bases and the J gene lost 0 bases, with 6 bases spanning the gap. This CDR3 comprises 16 residues. CDR3 in amino acids: CATSREQNSGANVLTF. The CDR3 DNA reads TGTGCCACCAGCAGAGAACAAAACTCTGGGGCCAACGTCCTGACTTTC.

The genes are TRBV7-2 and TRBJ1-6; D is undetermined. The V gene lost 5 bases and the J gene lost 7 bases, with 12 bases spanning the gap. In germline, CDR1 is SGHTA, CDR2 FQGNSA. This CDR3 contains 14 residues. The CDR3 loop is CASSQNMLNSPLHF. CDR3 in DNA: TGTGCCAGCAGCCAGAATATGTTAAATTCACCCCTCCACTTT.